The rows below give T cell receptor beta chains drawn from one sample of a study of blood T cell repertoires in COVID-19. Assay used: immunoSEQ multiplex PCR; TCRdb lists only in-frame clones, some missing. Found here are 250,000 to 350,000 clones, about 86% of them singletons; the top ten hold over 2%. Sequenced input: peripheral blood. These receptors were collected from a woman aged 30 to 39 who had recovered from COVID-19. Each CDR3 is given with its conserved first and last residue. The D gene is left open where the match is weak. Clone size is shown for a subset of rows, as once, few, many or a class of expanded clone.

size,V,J,D,DNA,CDR3
.,TRBV24-1,TRBJ1-2,TRBD1,TGTGCCACCAGTGACCCCCGGGACAGGGGCAGCTATGGCTACACCTTC,CATSDPRDRGSYGYTF
.,TRBV29-1,TRBJ2-5,TRBD1,TGCAGCGCAACGACAGGGTCAGAGACCCAGTACTTC,CSATTGSETQYF
.,TRBV3-1/TRBV3-2,TRBJ2-1,TRBD2,TGTGCCAGCAGCCAAGATTGGACTAGCGGGAGCTCCTACAATGAGCAGTTCTTC,CASSQDWTSGSSYNEQFF
.,TRBV2,TRBJ1-2,.,TGTGCCAGCAGAAGAAGGTTTCTAGACTATGGCTACACCTTC,CASRRRFLDYGYTF
.,TRBV5-1,TRBJ1-4,.,TGCGCCAGCAGTGGAACAGGTCATGAAAAACTGTTTTTT,CASSGTGHEKLFF
.,TRBV11-2,TRBJ2-2,TRBD1,TGTGCCAGCAGCTATGGGACAGCCATTGTCGGGGAGCTGTTTTTT,CASSYGTAIVGELFF
.,TRBV5-4,TRBJ2-7,TRBD1,TGTGCCAGCAGCCCCCTGACAGGGGCTGGTGACGAGCAGTACTTC,CASSPLTGAGDEQYF
.,TRBV15,TRBJ2-5,TRBD2,TGTGCCACCAGCAATCCTAGCGGGATAGGCCAAGAGACCCAGTACTTC,CATSNPSGIGQETQYF
.,TRBV19,TRBJ1-4,.,TGTGCCAGTAGTATTGGGACAAATGAAAAACTGTTTTTT,CASSIGTNEKLFF
few,TRBV4-3,TRBJ2-1,.,TGCGCCAGCAGCCCGGGTCCCTGGAACAATGAGCAGTTCTTC,CASSPGPWNNEQFF
.,TRBV19,TRBJ2-2,TRBD2,TGTGCCAGTAGTAACGGACTAGCGGGAGGGGTCGGGGAGCTGTTTTTT,CASSNGLAGGVGELFF
few,TRBV11-2,TRBJ2-7,.,TGTGCCAGCAGCTTAGTTGGCCAGGCTCCTACCTACGAGCAGTACTTC,CASSLVGQAPTYEQYF
.,TRBV7-9,TRBJ1-6,TRBD1,TGTGCCAGCAGCCCCGTGGGACAGATTAATTCACCCCTCCACTTT,CASSPVGQINSPLHF
once,TRBV4-1,TRBJ2-7,TRBD2,TGCGCCAGCAGCCCGGGACTAGCGGGAGTCGAGCAGTACTTC,CASSPGLAGVEQYF
.,TRBV19,TRBJ2-5,.,TGTGCCAGTGGCGCGGACGGGGACCAAGAGACCCAGTACTTC,CASGADGDQETQYF
.,TRBV5-6,TRBJ1-5,.,TGTGCCAGCAGCAGCGGAGGACAGACGAGCAATCAGCCCCAGCATTTT,CASSSGGQTSNQPQHF
.,TRBV7-9,TRBJ2-7,TRBD1,TGTGCCAGCAGCTCCGACAGGGACCTCCTTGAGCAGTACTTC,CASSSDRDLLEQYF
.,TRBV14,TRBJ2-5,.,TGTGCCAGCAGCCAATTTAAGGAGGGAAGGGAGACCCAGTACTTC,CASSQFKEGRETQYF
.,TRBV2,TRBJ2-1,TRBD2,TGTGCCAGCAGTCTGGGACTAGCGGGAGGCTACAATGAGCAGTTCTTC,CASSLGLAGGYNEQFF
.,TRBV2,TRBJ2-6,.,TGTGCCAGCAGTCTGTTCTCTGGGGCCAACGTCCTGACTTTC,CASSLFSGANVLTF
.,TRBV19,TRBJ1-5,.,TGTGCCAGTACCCCAGGACTCCGGGACAACCCCCCCCATTTT,CASTPGLRDNPPHF
.,TRBV5-8,TRBJ2-3,.,TGTGCCAGCAGCCTCCGACTAGACACAGATACGCAGTATTTT,CASSLRLDTDTQYF
once,TRBV28,TRBJ1-6,TRBD1,TGTGCCAGCAGTTTGAGACGTTCAGGGGGGAATTCACCCCTCCACTTT,CASSLRRSGGNSPLHF
.,TRBV9,TRBJ2-3,TRBD2,TGTGCCAGCAGCTTGGGGACTAGCGGAAGGGGAGATACGCAGTATTTT,CASSLGTSGRGDTQYF
.,TRBV19,TRBJ2-7,.,TGTGCCAGTAGCCCAACAGGGAACGAGCAGTACTTC,CASSPTGNEQYF
once,TRBV19,TRBJ2-3,TRBD1,TGTGCCAGTAGTATCGCCCGGGACAGGGTCCGCCGGGGGCAGTATTTT,CASSIARDRVRRGQYF
.,TRBV4-2,TRBJ2-4,.,TGTGCCAGCAGCCAAGATTGGGGGGACATTCAGTACTTC,CASSQDWGDIQYF
.,TRBV7-9,TRBJ2-5,.,TGTGCCAGCAGATCCGCGGGTTACCAAGAGACCCAGTACTTC,CASRSAGYQETQYF